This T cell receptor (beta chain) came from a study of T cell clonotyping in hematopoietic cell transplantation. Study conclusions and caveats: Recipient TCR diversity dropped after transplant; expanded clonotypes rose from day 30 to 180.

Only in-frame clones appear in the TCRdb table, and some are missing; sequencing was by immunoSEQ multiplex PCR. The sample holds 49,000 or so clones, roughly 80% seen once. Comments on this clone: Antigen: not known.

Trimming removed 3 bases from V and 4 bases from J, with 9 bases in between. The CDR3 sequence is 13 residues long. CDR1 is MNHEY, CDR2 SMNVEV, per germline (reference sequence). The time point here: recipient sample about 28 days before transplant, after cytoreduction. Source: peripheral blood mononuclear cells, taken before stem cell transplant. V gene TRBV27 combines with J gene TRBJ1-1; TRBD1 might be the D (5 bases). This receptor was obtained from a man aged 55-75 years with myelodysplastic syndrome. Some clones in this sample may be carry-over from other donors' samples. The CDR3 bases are TGTGCCAGCAGTTTTCAGCAGGGCACTGAAGCTTTCTTT. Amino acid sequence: CASSFQQGTEAFF.